This T cell receptor beta chain was recovered during a study of blood T cell repertoires in COVID-19. Study as a whole: Sources were T cells, B-cell-depleted T cells, or PBMCs; the material itself was cDNA or gDNA.

V gave up 8 bases and J gave up 2 bases, with 9 bases separating them. Looked up from germline, CDR1 is SNHLY and CDR2 is FYNNEI. There are 12 residues in the CDR3. Per the original methods: Amplification of reference gene primers was used by the study to estimate nucleated cell counts. The data were produced by immunoSEQ multiplex PCR, yet TCRdb's version contains in-frame clones alone and is incomplete. V, J and clone size are taken as reported in that table, and D and trimming were inferred from the DNA itself. The table includes 380,000 or so clones, 80% to 90% detected once. The sequence came from a woman aged 55-70 years with COVID-19, enrolled during active disease. This chain uses TRBV2 with TRBJ1-1; D is possibly TRBD1 (5 bases). Sequenced sample: peripheral blood. As DNA, the CDR3 is TGTGCCAGCGGCAGGGCTAACACTGAAGCTTTCTTT. Amino acid sequence: CASGRANTEAFF.